The clone carrying this T cell receptor (beta chain) was found many times. Trimming pared 7 bases from V and 1 base from J, leaving 14 bases between. CDR3 size: 15 residues. TCRdb reprocessed the RT-PCR reads with MiXCR, giving one entry per CDR3 protein. The table lists about 700,000 distinct CDR3 sequences, around 14% of them singletons. Input material: memory CD4+ T cells from blood. This chain links TRBV12-3 or TRBV12-4 with TRBJ2-1; weak D call: TRBD1 (5 bases). The sequence was obtained from a female donor in good health, serving as a healthy control. CDR3 DNA: TGTGCCAGCACCCTGAACAGGCTATCCTACAATGAGCAGTTCTTC. Translating gives CASTLNRLSYNEQFF.